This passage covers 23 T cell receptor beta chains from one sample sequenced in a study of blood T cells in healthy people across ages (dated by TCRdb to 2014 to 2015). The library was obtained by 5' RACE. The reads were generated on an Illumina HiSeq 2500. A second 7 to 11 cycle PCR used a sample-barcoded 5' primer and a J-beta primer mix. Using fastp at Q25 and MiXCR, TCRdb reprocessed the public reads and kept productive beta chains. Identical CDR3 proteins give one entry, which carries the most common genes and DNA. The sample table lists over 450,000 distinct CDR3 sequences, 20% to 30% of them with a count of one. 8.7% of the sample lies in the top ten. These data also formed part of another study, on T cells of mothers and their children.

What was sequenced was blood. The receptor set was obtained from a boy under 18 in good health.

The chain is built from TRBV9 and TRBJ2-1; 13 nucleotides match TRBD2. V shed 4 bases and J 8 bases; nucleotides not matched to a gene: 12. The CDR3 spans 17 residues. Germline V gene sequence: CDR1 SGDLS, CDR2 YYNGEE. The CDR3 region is CASSPDPGTSGIDEQFF. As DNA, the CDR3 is TGTGCCAGCAGCCCAGATCCCGGGACTAGCGGGATTGATGAGCAGTTCTTC. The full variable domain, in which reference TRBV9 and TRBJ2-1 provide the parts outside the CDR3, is DSGVTQTPKHLITATGQRVTLRCSPRSGDLSVYWYQQSLDQGLQFLIQYYNGEERAKGNILERFSAQQFPDLHSELNLSSLELGDSALYFCASSPDPGTSGIDEQFFGPGTRLTVL.

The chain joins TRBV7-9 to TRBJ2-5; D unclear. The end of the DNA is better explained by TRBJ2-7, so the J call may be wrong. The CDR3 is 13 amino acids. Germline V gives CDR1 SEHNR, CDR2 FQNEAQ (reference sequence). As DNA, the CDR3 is TGTGCCAGCAGCTTAGTCATGAACTCCGAGCAGTACTTC. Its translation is CASSLVMNSEQYF.

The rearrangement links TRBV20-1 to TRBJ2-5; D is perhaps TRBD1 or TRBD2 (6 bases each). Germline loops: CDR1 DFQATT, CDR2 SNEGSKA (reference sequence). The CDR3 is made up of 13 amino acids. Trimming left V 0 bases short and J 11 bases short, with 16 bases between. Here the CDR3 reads CSARDWGAEEQYF. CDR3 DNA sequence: TGCAGTGCTAGAGATTGGGGGGCTGAAGAGCAGTACTTC.

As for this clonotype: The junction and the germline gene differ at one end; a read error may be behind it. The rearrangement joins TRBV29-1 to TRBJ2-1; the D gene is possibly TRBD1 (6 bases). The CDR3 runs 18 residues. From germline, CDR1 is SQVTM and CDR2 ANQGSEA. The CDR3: CSVEVGLGRGNHYNEQLF. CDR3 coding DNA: TGCAGCGTTGAAGTTGGTCTAGGTAGGGGGAACCATTACAATGAGCAGCTCTTC.

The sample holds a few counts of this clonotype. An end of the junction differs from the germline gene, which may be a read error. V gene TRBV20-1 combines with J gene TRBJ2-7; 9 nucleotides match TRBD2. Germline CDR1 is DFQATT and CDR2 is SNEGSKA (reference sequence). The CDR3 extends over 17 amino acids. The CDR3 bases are TGCAGTGCTAGAGATTTAGCGGGAGCAGGGATCTCCCACGAGCAGTACTTC. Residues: CSARDLAGAGISHEQYF.

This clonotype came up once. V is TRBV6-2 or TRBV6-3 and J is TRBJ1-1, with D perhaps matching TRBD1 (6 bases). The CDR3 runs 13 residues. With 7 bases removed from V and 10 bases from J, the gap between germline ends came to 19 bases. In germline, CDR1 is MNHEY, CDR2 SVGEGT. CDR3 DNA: TGTGCCAGCACAACCCCCGGGGGCTTGAGAGCTTTCTTT. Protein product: CASTTPGGLRAFF.

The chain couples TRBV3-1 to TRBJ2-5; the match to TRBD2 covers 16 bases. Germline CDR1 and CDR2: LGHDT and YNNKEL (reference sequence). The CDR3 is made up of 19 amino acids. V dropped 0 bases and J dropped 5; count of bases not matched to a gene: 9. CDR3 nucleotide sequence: TGTGCCAGCAGCCAAGACGGAGGGGGACTAGCGGGAGGGTGGGAGACCCAGTACTTC. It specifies CASSQDGGGLAGGWETQYF.

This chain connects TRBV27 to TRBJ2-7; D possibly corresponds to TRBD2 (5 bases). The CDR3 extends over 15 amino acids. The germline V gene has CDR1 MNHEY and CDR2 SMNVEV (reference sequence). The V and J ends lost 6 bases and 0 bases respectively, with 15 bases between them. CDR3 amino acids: CASRPRELSSYEQYF. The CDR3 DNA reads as TGTGCCAGCAGACCCCGGGAACTCTCCTCCTACGAGCAGTACTTC.

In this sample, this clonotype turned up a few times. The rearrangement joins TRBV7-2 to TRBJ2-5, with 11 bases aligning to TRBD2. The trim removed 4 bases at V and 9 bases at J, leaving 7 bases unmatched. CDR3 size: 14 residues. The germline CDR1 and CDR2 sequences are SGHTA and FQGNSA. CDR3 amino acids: CASSSQTSGEAQYF. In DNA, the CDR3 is TGTGCCAGCAGCTCCCAGACTAGCGGGGAGGCCCAGTACTTC.

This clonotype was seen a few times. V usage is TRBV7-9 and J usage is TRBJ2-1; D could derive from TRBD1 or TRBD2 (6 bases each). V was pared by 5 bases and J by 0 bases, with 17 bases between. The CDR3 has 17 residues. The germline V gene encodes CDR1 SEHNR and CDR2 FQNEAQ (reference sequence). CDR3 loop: CASSGIGSGASYNEQFF. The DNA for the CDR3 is TGTGCCAGCAGCGGTATCGGCTCGGGGGCCTCCTACAATGAGCAGTTCTTC.

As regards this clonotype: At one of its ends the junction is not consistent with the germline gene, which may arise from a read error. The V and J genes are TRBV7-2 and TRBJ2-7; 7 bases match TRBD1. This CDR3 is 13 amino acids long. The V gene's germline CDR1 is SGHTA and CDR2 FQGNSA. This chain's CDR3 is CVSSLGTAYEQYF. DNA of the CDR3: TGTGTCAGCAGCTTGGGGACAGCCTACGAGCAGTACTTC.

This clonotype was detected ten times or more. Here the CDR3 reads CASSRQPVGGGNEQFF. In DNA, the CDR3 is TGTGCCAGCAGCCGCCAACCTGTGGGGGGAGGCAATGAGCAGTTCTTC. The chain combines TRBV7-3 with TRBJ2-1; weak D call: TRBD2 (6 bases). Trimming stripped 5 bases from V and 6 bases from J, with 20 bases between. Germline V gene lookup returns CDR1 SGHTA and CDR2 FQGTGA. This CDR3 comprises 16 residues.

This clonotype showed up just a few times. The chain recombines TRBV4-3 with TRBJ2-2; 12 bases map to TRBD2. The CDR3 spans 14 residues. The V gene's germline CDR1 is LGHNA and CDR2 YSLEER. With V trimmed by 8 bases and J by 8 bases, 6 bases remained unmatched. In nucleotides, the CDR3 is TGCGCCAGCTCTAGCGGGGGGGCTTCTGGGGAGCTGTTTTTT. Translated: CASSSGGASGELFF.

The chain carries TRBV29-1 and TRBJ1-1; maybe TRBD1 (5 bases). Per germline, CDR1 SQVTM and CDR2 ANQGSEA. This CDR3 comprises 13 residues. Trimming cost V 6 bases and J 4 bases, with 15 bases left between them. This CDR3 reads CSVVGTVITEAFF. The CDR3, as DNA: TGCAGCGTGGTGGGGACGGTGATCACTGAAGCTTTCTTT.

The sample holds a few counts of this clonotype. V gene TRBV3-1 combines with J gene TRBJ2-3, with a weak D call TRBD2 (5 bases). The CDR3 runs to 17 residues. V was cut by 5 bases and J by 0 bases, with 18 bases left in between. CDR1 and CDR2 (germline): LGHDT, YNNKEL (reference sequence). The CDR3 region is CASSSLEGALSTDTQYF. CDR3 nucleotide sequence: TGTGCCAGCAGCTCCCTCGAGGGAGCGCTAAGCACAGATACGCAGTATTTT.

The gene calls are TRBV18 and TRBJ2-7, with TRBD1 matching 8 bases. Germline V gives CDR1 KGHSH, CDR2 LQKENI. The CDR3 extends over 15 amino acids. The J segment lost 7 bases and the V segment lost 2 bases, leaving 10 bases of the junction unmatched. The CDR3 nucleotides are TGTGCCAGCTCACCAGGGCCTTTGACAGGGGAAGAGCAGTACTTC. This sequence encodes CASSPGPLTGEEQYF.

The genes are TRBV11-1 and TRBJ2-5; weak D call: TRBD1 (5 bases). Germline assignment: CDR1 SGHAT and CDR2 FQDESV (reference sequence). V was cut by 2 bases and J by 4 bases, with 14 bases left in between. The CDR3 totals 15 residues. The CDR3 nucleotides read TGTGCCAGCAGCTTACGCATATCGCAGGGAGAGACCCAGTACTTC. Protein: CASSLRISQGETQYF.

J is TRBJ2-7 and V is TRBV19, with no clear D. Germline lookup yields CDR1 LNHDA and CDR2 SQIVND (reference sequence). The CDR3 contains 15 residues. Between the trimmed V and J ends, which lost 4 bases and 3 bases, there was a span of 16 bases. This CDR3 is CASSNPGGVNYEQYF. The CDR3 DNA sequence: TGTGCCAGTAGTAACCCTGGTGGCGTTAACTACGAGCAGTACTTC.

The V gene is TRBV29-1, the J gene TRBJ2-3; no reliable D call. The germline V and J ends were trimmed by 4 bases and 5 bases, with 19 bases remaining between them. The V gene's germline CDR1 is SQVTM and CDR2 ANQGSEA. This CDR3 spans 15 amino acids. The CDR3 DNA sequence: TGCAGCGTTGTTTCGTCCTATCACAAACGAGATACGCAGTATTTT. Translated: CSVVSSYHKRDTQYF.

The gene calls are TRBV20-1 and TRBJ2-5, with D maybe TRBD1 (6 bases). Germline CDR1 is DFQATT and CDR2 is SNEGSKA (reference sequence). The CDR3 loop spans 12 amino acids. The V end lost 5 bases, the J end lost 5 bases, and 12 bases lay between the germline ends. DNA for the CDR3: TGCAGTGCTCGCCCAGGGGAGGAGACCCAGTACTTC. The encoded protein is CSARPGEETQYF.

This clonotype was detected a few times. The CDR3 reads CASSRPGNGQETQYF. CDR3 nucleotides: TGTGCCAGCAGCCGCCCAGGGAATGGCCAAGAGACCCAGTACTTC. The chain joins TRBV3-1 to TRBJ2-5; a weak D match, TRBD1 (5 bases). The CDR3 has 15 residues. V was cut by 4 bases and J by 1 base, with 13 bases left in between. Germline V CDR1 and CDR2: LGHDT, YNNKEL (reference sequence).

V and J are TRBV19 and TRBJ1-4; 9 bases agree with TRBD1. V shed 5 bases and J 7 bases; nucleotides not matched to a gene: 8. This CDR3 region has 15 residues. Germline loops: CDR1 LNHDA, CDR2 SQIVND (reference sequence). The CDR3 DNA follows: TGTGCCAGTAGTGTCCGGGACAGGGTGTTTGAAAAACTGTTTTTT. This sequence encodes CASSVRDRVFEKLFF. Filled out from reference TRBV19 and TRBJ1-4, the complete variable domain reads DGGITQSPKYLFRKEGQNVTLSCEQNLNHDAMYWYRQDPGQGLRLIYYSQIVNDFQKGDIAEGYSVSREKKESFPLTVTSAQKNPTAFYLCASSVRDRVFEKLFFGSGTQLSVL.

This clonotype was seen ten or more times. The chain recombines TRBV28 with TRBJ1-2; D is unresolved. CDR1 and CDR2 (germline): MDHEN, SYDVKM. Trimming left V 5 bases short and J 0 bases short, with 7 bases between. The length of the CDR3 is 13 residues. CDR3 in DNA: TGTGCCAGCAGTCGACCCCCTAACTATGGCTACACCTTC. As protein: CASSRPPNYGYTF.